This T cell receptor (beta chain) comes out of a study of Ad26.COV2.S vaccination and SARS-CoV-2 variants. The treatment: around 19 received Ad26.COV2.S at low or high dose, single or two shots; 5 received placebo; per-sample allocation not given. Repertoires come from day 63 after the first vaccine or placebo injection. In Boston, the donor was an adult between 18-55 years of age. CDR3 length equals 16 residues. Trimming cost V 0 bases and J 1 base; bases outside gene matches: 4. Germline assignment: CDR1 LGHNA and CDR2 YNFKEQ. Assay used: immunoSEQ multiplex PCR; TCRdb lists only in-frame clones, some missing. The sample consists of 300,000 to 400,000 clones, around 88% of them appearing once.

The clonotype comes from a person aged 18-60 years who received the Ad26.COV2.S COVID-19 vaccine or a placebo. The input for sequencing was peripheral blood, taken in a trial of Ad26.COV2.S vaccine versus placebo. The chain uses TRBV4-2 and TRBJ2-3; TRBD2 aligns across 7 bases. CDR3 coding DNA: TGTGCCAGCAGCCAAGATCCTAGCGGTGGCACAGATACGCAGTATTTT. Translation: CASSQDPSGGTDTQYF.